These 27 T cell receptor beta chains were sequenced from one sample in a study of tumor-infiltrating lymphocytes in primary liver carcinoma. For each extraction, RNA and DNA were obtained together from around 18-30 mg of unsorted bulk tissue. Total RNA amounting to about 520 ng was the source from which TCR beta cDNA was made with a constant-region primer. Modified slightly, ARM-PCR produced TCR beta libraries over three nested multiplex PCR rounds. The two initial PCR rounds, about 9 cycles each, used TRBV1-TRBV30 forward and C-beta reverse primers. MiXCR, run by TCRdb on the multiplex PCR reads, gives a single entry per CDR3 protein. There are 100,000 to 150,000 distinct CDR3 sequences in the sample; 60% to 80% occur only once, and around 8.4% lies in the top ten. Material: liver tumor tissue from sampling region 3. Subset denoted: tumor region T3, left-lateral pole. The receptors were gathered from a woman in her sixties with primary liver carcinoma and hepatitis B virus infection.

This clonotype was detected only a few times. An end of the junction does not agree with germline; a read error may underlie this. The chain carries TRBV11-2 and TRBJ2-3, with D perhaps TRBD1 (5 bases). The CDR3 is made up of 15 amino acids. From germline, CDR1 is SGHAT and CDR2 FQNNGV. This CDR3 reads CPSSLAPGSTDTQYF. In DNA form, the CDR3 reads TGTCCCAGTAGCTTAGCCCCAGGGTCCACAGATACGCAGTATTTT.

Regarding this clonotype: The junction shows a germline mismatch at one end, possibly a read error. This chain uses TRBV29-1 with TRBJ1-2, with unresolved D. The CDR3 is made up of 12 amino acids. Germline V gene data show CDR1 as SQVTM and CDR2 as ANQGSEA. CDR3 bases: TGCAGCGTTAAGTCGTTAGGCTATGGCTACATCTTC. Encoded protein: CSVKSLGYGYIF.

This clonotype was detected many times. V usage is TRBV5-1 and J usage is TRBJ2-5; TRBD1 agrees at 8 bases. The CDR3 runs 14 residues. The V segment lost 3 bases and the J segment 5 bases; nucleotides outside the gene matches: 6. Germline lookup yields CDR1 SGHRS and CDR2 YFSETQ. The CDR3 DNA follows: TGCGCCAGCAGCTCCCCAGGGGGCGCTGAGACCCAGTACTTC. Its translation: CASSSPGGAETQYF.

About this clonotype itself: The junction departs from the called germline gene at one end, perhaps through a read error. The V call is TRBV28, the J call TRBJ1-5, with a possible D match to TRBD1 (6 bases). The germline gives CDR1 MDHEN, CDR2 SYDVKM. The CDR3 has 15 amino acids. The CDR3 region is CASRKPQGSNLPQHF. The CDR3 nucleotides read TGTGCCAGCAGAAAACCACAGGGTAGCAATCTGCCCCAGCATTTT.

This clonotype has only one observation. Germline is not matched at one junction end, which may reflect a read error. The J gene is TRBJ2-6, the V gene TRBV28; D possibly uses TRBD1 or TRBD2 (6 bases each). CDR1 MDHEN and CDR2 SYDVKM come from the germline V gene. CDR3 size: 17 residues. CDR3 protein: CASRSDKSSWGADVLTF. CDR3 DNA: TGTGCCAGCAGGTCTGACAAGTCCTCTTGGGGGGCCGACGTCCTGACTTTC.

This chain joins TRBV24-1 and TRBJ2-5; unclear D gene. The CDR3 covers 12 residues. Germline CDR1 is KGHDR and CDR2 is SFDVKD. Deletions cut 6 bases from V and 3 bases from J, with 7 bases between. CDR3 nucleotides: TGTGCCACCAGTTCTCTCAAAGAGACCCAGTACTTC. This translates into CATSSLKETQYF.

The genes are TRBV11-3 and TRBJ2-1, with D unresolved. The CDR3 spans 14 residues. Germline loops: CDR1 SGHNT, CDR2 YENEEA. For the CDR3, the DNA is TGTACCTGCAGCTTAGGCGTCTCGAACAATGAGCAGTTCTTC. It encodes CTCSLGVSNNEQFF.

This clonotype was seen many times. V usage is TRBV4-2 and J usage is TRBJ2-5; D is ambiguous. V shed 5 bases and J shed 4 bases, with 14 bases lying between them. Germline V CDR1 and CDR2: LGHNA, YNFKEQ. The CDR3 has 14 residues. The CDR3 loop is CASSDWSGVETQYF. CDR3 DNA sequence: TGTGCCAGCAGCGATTGGTCTGGGGTAGAGACCCAGTACTTC.

About this clonotype itself: Relative to the germline gene, one junction end is altered; a read error may explain this. The chain links TRBV11-2 to TRBJ2-1; 7 bases match TRBD2. The CDR3 loop spans 13 amino acids. CDR1 is SGHAT and CDR2 is FQNNGV in the germline V gene. The CDR3 DNA reads as TGCGCCAGCAGCCTAGAGGGAGCGGGGCAGCACTTCTTC. Amino acids: CASSLEGAGQHFF.

With respect to this clonotype: Germline is not matched at one junction end, which may reflect a read error. This chain connects TRBV11-2 to TRBJ2-1; 9 bases line up with TRBD1. The CDR3 runs 17 residues. Germline V gene data show CDR1 as SGHAT and CDR2 as FQNNGV. The CDR3 is CAGSITHGQGYGGEQFF. The CDR3 DNA reads as TGTGCCGGCAGCATAACTCACGGACAGGGGTACGGGGGTGAGCAGTTCTTC. The whole variable domain, remainder taken from reference TRBV11-2 and TRBJ2-1, is EAGVAQSPRYKIIEKRQSVAFWCNPISGHATLYWYQQILGQGPKLLIQFQNNGVVDDSQLPKDRFSAERLKGVDSTLKIQPAKLEDSAVYLCAGSITHGQGYGGEQFFGPGTRLTVL.

This clonotype was seen repeatedly, ten times or more. The chain joins TRBV6-5 to TRBJ2-2; a weak D match, TRBD1 (5 bases). The V and J ends lost 4 bases and 3 bases respectively, with 12 bases between them. Germline loops: CDR1 MNHEY, CDR2 SVGAGI. This CDR3 is 15 amino acids long. The CDR3 is CASSFDSSYTGELFF. In DNA, the CDR3 is TGTGCCAGCAGTTTCGACAGCAGTTACACCGGGGAGCTGTTTTTT.

This chain connects TRBV6-5 to TRBJ2-3; 7 bases match TRBD2. Germline V gene data show CDR1 as MNHEY and CDR2 as SVGAGI. Trimming removed 9 bases from V and 1 base from J; junction bases left unmatched: 10. The CDR3 contains 15 residues. CDR3 loop: CASRKQGRGTDTQYF. The CDR3 nucleotides are TGTGCCAGTAGAAAACAAGGGAGGGGCACAGATACGCAGTATTTT.

By share of the sample, this clonotype is medium-sized (0.01 to 0.1%). The V gene is TRBV11-2, the J gene TRBJ1-2; 8 bases are shared with TRBD1. V shed 1 base and J 3 bases; nucleotides not matched to a gene: 1. The CDR3 is 14 amino acids. Germline V CDR1 and CDR2: SGHAT, FQNNGV. CDR3 coding DNA: TGTGCCAGCAGCTTAGCGGGACAGGACTATGGCTACACCTTC. Amino acid sequence: CASSLAGQDYGYTF.

This clonotype came up many times. The rearrangement joins TRBV20-1 to TRBJ2-7, with D perhaps TRBD1 (5 bases). Trimming removed 4 bases at V and 2 bases at J, with 9 bases between. The CDR3 length is 12 residues. Germline CDR1 DFQATT, CDR2 SNEGSKA (reference sequence). The CDR3 nucleotides read TGCAGTGCTACCGGACACGCCTACGAGCAGTACTTC. This encodes CSATGHAYEQYF.

The V gene is TRBV11-3, the J gene TRBJ2-1; D is possibly TRBD2 (7 bases). Trimming took 4 bases from V and 4 from J, leaving 20 bases between them. The CDR3 loop spans 17 amino acids. From germline, CDR1 is SGHNT and CDR2 YENEEA. The CDR3 DNA reads TGTGCCAGCAGCTCCCGGGGGGCGTGGACCATGTACAATGAGCAGTTCTTC. Translated: CASSSRGAWTMYNEQFF.

On this clonotype: A clone one base away is much larger, so this may be a read error. The chain uses TRBV6-1 and TRBJ2-7, with 11 bases aligning to TRBD2. This CDR3 contains 15 residues. Germline CDR1 and CDR2: MNHNS and SASEGT. The CDR3 spells CVSSEGSGGGYEQYF. CDR3 DNA sequence: TGTGTCAGCAGTGAAGGTAGCGGGGGGGGCTACGAGCAGTACTTC.

A note on this clonotype: A much larger clone differs by one base, so this may be a read error. The J gene is TRBJ2-2, the V gene TRBV12-3 or TRBV12-4; the match to TRBD1 covers 9 bases. V gave up 5 bases and J gave up 5 bases; unmatched junction bases: 9. The CDR3 has 16 residues. The CDR3 loop is CASSLTGQGGTGELFF. CDR3 in DNA: TGTGCCAGCAGTCTCACGGGACAGGGAGGTACCGGGGAGCTGTTTTTT.

This chain joins TRBV7-3 and TRBJ1-6; D remains ambiguous. The CDR3 has 14 residues. V lost 2 bases to trimming and J lost 9 bases, with 11 bases between them. Germline V CDR1 and CDR2: SGHTA, FQGTGA. CDR3 residues: CASSLQGSGSPLHF. CDR3 bases: TGTGCCAGCAGCTTACAAGGGTCGGGTTCACCCCTCCACTTT. Using reference TRBV7-3 and TRBJ1-6 for the parts outside the CDR3, the full variable domain is GAGVSQTPSNKVTEKGKYVELRCDPISGHTALYWYRQSLGQGPEFLIYFQGTGAADDSGLPNDRFFAVRPEGSVSTLKIQRTERGDSAVYLCASSLQGSGSPLHFGNGTRLTVT.

In regard to this clonotype: This CDR3 is missing its conserved last phenylalanine or tryptophan, likely due to a read error. The genes are TRBV12-3 or TRBV12-4 and TRBJ2-2, with TRBD2 identical over 8 bases. There are 16 residues in the CDR3. The V segment lost 5 bases and the J segment 8 bases; nucleotides outside the gene matches: 13. The CDR3 protein is CASSPDSGRLGGELFL. As DNA, the CDR3 is TGTGCCAGCAGTCCCGACAGCGGGAGACTGGGTGGGGAGCTGTTTCTT.

This clonotype was seen at least ten times. This chain uses TRBV7-8 with TRBJ2-1, with 10 bases aligning to TRBD2. CDR1 and CDR2 (germline): SGHVS, FQNEAQ. The CDR3 covers 13 residues. V dropped 6 bases and J dropped 9; count of bases not matched to a gene: 5. The CDR3 DNA reads TGTGCCAGCAGTTCCCGACTAGCGGGTGAGCAGTTCTTC. Translation gives CASSSRLAGEQFF.

To note about this clonotype: This sequence may be a read error, since a much larger clone differs from it by one base. The J gene is TRBJ1-1, the V gene TRBV30, with D possibly matching TRBD1 (5 bases). CDR3 size: 15 residues. The V gene's germline CDR1 is GTSNPN and CDR2 SVGIG (reference sequence). CDR3 coding DNA: TGTGCCTGGAAACATAGAGGCGGAGAGGACACTGGAGCTTTCTTT. This encodes CAWKHRGGEDTGAFF.

Here the CDR3 DNA reads TGCAGCGTTGGGGCCCAGGCACCCAAAAACATTCAGTACTTC. Its protein is CSVGAQAPKNIQYF. This chain uses TRBV29-1 with TRBJ2-4, with no clear D. V dropped 4 bases and J dropped 2 bases, with 12 bases sitting between them. Germline loops: CDR1 SQVTM, CDR2 ANQGSEA. This CDR3 spans 14 amino acids.

A remark on this clonotype: Lacking the conserved final phenylalanine or tryptophan, this CDR3 likely reflects a read error. This chain connects TRBV2 to TRBJ1-1, with D uncertain. Germline V lookup: CDR1 SNHLY, CDR2 FYNNEI. There are 14 residues in the CDR3. CDR3 protein: CASIEASKNTEAFL. CDR3 bases: TGTGCCAGCATTGAAGCCTCCAAGAACACTGAAGCTTTCCTT.

This clonotype was recorded a few times. A clone one base away is much larger, so this may be a read error. J is TRBJ1-1 and V is TRBV29-1; 7 bases are a match to TRBD1. CDR3 length equals 11 residues. In germline, CDR1 is SQVTM, CDR2 ANQGSEA. The ends lost 5 bases at V and 7 bases at J; junction bases unmatched: 4. The CDR3: CSVSQGVEAFF. CDR3 sequence (DNA): TGCAGCGTTTCCCAGGGGGTTGAAGCTTTCTTT.

A note on this clonotype: Here the CDR3 omits its conserved ending phenylalanine or tryptophan, so a read error is the likely source. This chain links TRBV20-1 with TRBJ1-2; 12 bases agree with TRBD1. This CDR3 is 14 amino acids long. The germline V gene has CDR1 DFQATT and CDR2 SNEGSKA (reference sequence). V trimming: 6 bases; J trimming: 4 bases; junction bases outside the gene matches: 6. This CDR3 is CSALGTGGSYGYTL. CDR3 nucleotide sequence: TGCAGTGCCCTAGGGACAGGGGGCAGCTATGGCTACACCTTG.

As concerns this clonotype: A read error may be the cause here, since a much bigger clone is one base away. J is TRBJ1-5 and V is TRBV6-5, with D possibly matching TRBD1 (5 bases). Between the trimmed V and J ends, which lost 5 bases and 1 base, there was a span of 15 bases. CDR1 and CDR2 (germline): MNHEY, SVGAGI. The CDR3 contains 16 residues. The CDR3 bases are TGTGCCAGCAGTCCCGACAGTGCCAAAAGCAATCAGCCCCAGCATTTT. Translation: CASSPDSAKSNQPQHF.

Concerning this clonotype itself: A read error is possible here, since a much larger clone lies one base away. The chain couples TRBV28 to TRBJ1-4; 7 bases match TRBD1. Germline CDR1 reads MDHEN; CDR2 reads SYDVKM. The CDR3 covers 16 residues. CDR3 nucleotides: TGTACCAGCCAAACGGGACAGCTCGCAACTAATGAAAAACTGTTTTTT. As protein: CTSQTGQLATNEKLFF.